This T cell receptor (beta chain) was sequenced in a study of blood T cell repertoires in COVID-19. About the study: The analysed material was cDNA or gDNA that came from T cells, B-cell-depleted T cells, or PBMCs.

Cohort assignment relied on participant-reported clinical history. After removal of 4 bases from V and 3 bases from J, the junction contained 5 bases not matched to a gene. Germline assignment: CDR1 SGHTS and CDR2 YDEGEE. The CDR3 spans 15 residues. The table lists this clone with a count of one. In the authors' methods: Estimates of nucleated cell counts were drawn from the amplification of reference gene primers. Measured with immunoSEQ multiplex PCR; TCRdb has only the in-frame clones, and not every one. The V and J calls and the clone size are those of that table, but D and trimming were determined from the DNA. The profile shows some 250,000 clones, around 89% of them singletons.

The specimen sequenced was PBMCs or T cells enriched from blood (not recorded which). The receptor comes from a man aged 35-49 years who had recovered from COVID-19. The chain links TRBV5-8 to TRBJ1-5; 9 positions agree with TRBD1. Here the CDR3 DNA reads TGTGCCAGCAGCCGAGGGACAGGGTACAATCAGCCCCAGCATTTT. It translates to CASSRGTGYNQPQHF. Full variable domain (outside the CDR3, taken from reference TRBV5-8 and TRBJ1-5): EAGVTQSPTHLIKTRGQQATLRCSPISGHTSVYWYQQALGLGLQFLLWYDEGEERNRGNFPPRFSGRQFPNYSSELNVNALELEDSALYLCASSRGTGYNQPQHFGDGTRLSIL.